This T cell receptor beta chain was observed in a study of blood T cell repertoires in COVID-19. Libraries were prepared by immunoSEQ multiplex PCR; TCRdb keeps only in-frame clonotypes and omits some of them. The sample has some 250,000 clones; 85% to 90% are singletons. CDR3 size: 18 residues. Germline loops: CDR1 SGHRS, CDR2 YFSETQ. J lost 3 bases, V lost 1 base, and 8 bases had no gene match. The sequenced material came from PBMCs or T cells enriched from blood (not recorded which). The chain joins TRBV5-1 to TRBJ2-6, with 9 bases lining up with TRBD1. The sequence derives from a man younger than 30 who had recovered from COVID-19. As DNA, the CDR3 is TGCGCCAGCAGCTTGCCCGACAGGGGGGATTTTGGGGCCAACGTCCTGACTTTC. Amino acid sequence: CASSLPDRGDFGANVLTF.